This TCR beta chain was profiled in a study of blood T cell repertoires in COVID-19 (dated by TCRdb to 2019 to 2021). In terms of the full investigation: Samples from collaborators originated in the United States, Italy and Spain and spanned both the acute and convalescent phases of COVID-19. The prospective study material was composed of cDNA or gDNA derived from T cells, B-cell-depleted T cells, or PBMCs. Subjects who had been exposed to COVID-19, were actively infected with it, or had recovered from it provided the deeply sampled blood TCRbeta repertoires that made up the dataset. The repertoires were made available in a free public database intended to serve as a resource for research on the immune response to SARS-CoV-2. Samples came from the ongoing ImmuneRACE study (first 160 participants) plus 1,254 subjects from 6 global collaborators. Nearly every sample came with metadata listing a de-identified subject ID, COVID-19 status, age in years and sex. Where available, HLA class I and class II types were obtained from metadata supplied by the sample provider rather than from assay-based typing. General findings and caveats noted by the study authors: The quantity of clinical and demographic metadata differed by source and by participant and was supplied without curation.

A word on this clone: It has no known antigen specificity. One base away there is no much larger clone; base qualities are not given.

The germline V gene specifies SGHRS as CDR1 and YFSETQ as CDR2. Compared with germline, V lacks 5 bases and J lacks 6 bases; bases without a gene match: 3. From its cysteine to its phenylalanine, the CDR3 spans 14 amino acids. The read is trimmed to its CDR3 DNA, 42 bases read in frame from base 1. The immunoSEQ Assay, a bias-controlled multiplex PCR, was used to amplify TCRbeta CDR3 regions from genomic DNA. The original pipeline was this. Within the assay, amplification of reference gene primers was used to estimate how many nucleated cells each sample contained. To quantify the absolute abundance of each unique TCRbeta CDR3 rearrangement, sequence reads were collapsed and filtered. For each sample, productive Simpson clonality was calculated as the square root of Simpson's diversity index across productive rearrangements. The table comes from immuneACCESS by way of TCRdb, which keeps in-frame sequences with V and J called. Part of the clones is missing from these tables; in studies checked, under half for an unresolved V gene and the rest for unknown reasons. V, J and clone size reflect that table, while D and trimming were determined from the DNA. The sample profile shows about 76,000 clones; around 83% of them were found once. The ten biggest clones cover approximately 11% of the sample.

One collaborating source in Seattle enrolled patients during active infection and followed them longitudinally through the course of disease. Each collaborating institution followed its own protocols to collect whole blood in K2EDTA tubes. For TCRbeta analysis, collaborators shipped samples in one of three forms: frozen whole blood, isolated PBMCs, or DNA extracted from either of those sample types. The receptor chain draws on TRBV5-1 and TRBJ2-1, with TRBD2 identical over 12 junction bases. The clonotype originates from a man in his 60s with COVID-19, enrolled during active disease. Sequencing was done on a sample of peripheral blood. The encoded CDR3 is CASRGLAGRNEQFF. The DNA reads TGCGCCAGCAGGGGACTAGCGGGTCGCAATGAGCAGTTCTTC.